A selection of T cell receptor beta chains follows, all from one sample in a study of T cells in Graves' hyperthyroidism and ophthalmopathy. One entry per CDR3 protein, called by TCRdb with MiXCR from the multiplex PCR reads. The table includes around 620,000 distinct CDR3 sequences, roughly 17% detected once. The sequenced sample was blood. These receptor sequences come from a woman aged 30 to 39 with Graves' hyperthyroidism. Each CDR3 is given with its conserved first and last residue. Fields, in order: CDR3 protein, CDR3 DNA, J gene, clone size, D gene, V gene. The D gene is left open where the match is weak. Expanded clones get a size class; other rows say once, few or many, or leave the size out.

CASSDGDRTQYF | TGTGCCAGCAGTGATGGGGACCGTACGCAGTATTTT | TRBJ2-3 | few | NA | TRBV2
CASSSKKNTEAFF | TGTGCCAGCAGCTCGAAGAAGAACACTGAAGCTTTCTTT | TRBJ1-1 | many | NA | TRBV3-1
CASSKAGEQYF | TGTGCCAGCAGCAAAGCCGGTGAGCAGTACTTC | TRBJ2-7 | many | NA | TRBV6-1
CASSQDALSGGGQPQHF | TGTGCCAGCAGCCAAGATGCCCTTTCGGGGGGCGGACAGCCCCAGCATTTT | TRBJ1-5 | many | NA | TRBV3-1
CASSRGSTGSLGAEQYF | TGTGCCAGCAGTCGCGGGTCTACAGGGAGCCTTGGGGCCGAGCAGTACTTC | TRBJ2-7 | few | NA | TRBV7-2
CSASSGVYNEQFF | TGCAGTGCTAGTAGCGGGGTCTACAATGAGCAGTTCTTC | TRBJ2-1 | many | TRBD2 | TRBV20-1
CASSLLRDRGHEQYF | TGTGCCAGCAGTCTCCTCCGGGACAGGGGGCATGAGCAGTACTTC | TRBJ2-7 | NA | TRBD1 | TRBV12-3/TRBV12-4
CASSLLTGGLNNEQFF | TGTGCCAGCAGCTTACTAACGGGAGGGCTTAACAATGAGCAGTTCTTC | TRBJ2-1 | many | TRBD2 | TRBV11-2
CASSLGEVNSPLHF | TGTGCCAGCAGCTTAGGGGAGGTCAATTCACCCCTCCACTTT | TRBJ1-6 | NA | NA | TRBV13
CASSFGASGSNEQFF | TGTGCCAGCAGCTTCGGGGCTAGCGGGAGCAATGAGCAGTTCTTC | TRBJ2-1 | NA | TRBD2 | TRBV7-3
CASSLSRTPRDESNEQFF | TGCGCCAGCAGCTTGAGCCGTACTCCCCGGGATGAGTCTAATGAGCAGTTCTTC | TRBJ2-1 | many | NA | TRBV5-1
CASSQVGWRDGEAFF | TGCGCCAGCAGCCAAGTCGGCTGGAGGGATGGTGAAGCTTTCTTT | TRBJ1-1 | few | NA | TRBV4-1
CSASAQGSSYEQYF | TGCAGTGCTAGTGCCCAGGGGAGCTCCTACGAGCAGTACTTC | TRBJ2-7 | many | NA | TRBV20-1
CSVGPGTYGYTF | TGCAGCGTTGGCCCAGGGACCTATGGCTACACCTTC | TRBJ1-2 | few | NA | TRBV29-1
CSARGIAADQETQYF | TGCAGTGCTAGAGGGATAGCCGCAGATCAAGAGACCCAGTACTTC | TRBJ2-5 | few | NA | TRBV20-1
CASADSGANVLTF | TGTGCCAGTGCAGACTCTGGGGCCAACGTCCTGACTTTC | TRBJ2-6 | many | NA | TRBV6-1
CASSPSSFSPLHF | TGTGCCAGCAGCCCCTCCAGTTTCTCACCCCTCCACTTT | TRBJ1-6 | NA | NA | TRBV7-2
CASSLPRQGAGNNEQFF | TGTGCCAGCAGTTTACCGCGACAGGGGGCGGGTAACAATGAGCAGTTCTTC | TRBJ2-1 | NA | TRBD1 | TRBV28
CAISESRGSNEQYF | TGTGCCATCAGTGAGTCGAGGGGGTCCAACGAGCAGTACTTC | TRBJ2-7 | few | NA | TRBV10-3
CATSRGTDSGNTIYF | TGTGCCACCAGCCGCGGGACAGACTCTGGAAACACCATATATTTT | TRBJ1-3 | once | TRBD1 | TRBV15